This T cell receptor beta chain was observed in a study of blood T cell repertoires in COVID-19. In the study overall: Specimens from acute and convalescent COVID-19 originated in the United States, Italy and Spain. The cDNA or gDNA used as material had been derived from T cells, B-cell-depleted T cells, or PBMCs.

V was clipped by 4 bases and J by 4 bases, with 10 bases between them. This CDR3 is 13 amino acids long. In germline, CDR1 is MNHEY, CDR2 SVGAGI. Original handling: The assay estimated nucleated cells by amplifying reference gene primers. Some clones are missing from TCRdb's copy, which holds only in-frame ones; the method was immunoSEQ multiplex PCR. The V and J calls and clone size are taken from that table; D and trimming were inferred from the DNA. The table records tens of thousands of clones, 86% of them present only once. The sequence was obtained from a man aged 50 or older with active or convalescent COVID-19. The rearrangement links TRBV6-5 to TRBJ2-5, with a possible D match to TRBD1 (5 bases). Input material: peripheral blood. The CDR3 coding sequence is TGTGCCAGCAGTTTGGGGCTATCAGAGACCCAGTACTTC. Its translation: CASSLGLSETQYF.